This is a list of T cell receptor beta chains from one sample in a study of blood T cell repertoires in COVID-19. TCRdb's copy holds only in-frame clones and misses some; the assay was immunoSEQ multiplex PCR. The table lists about 370,000 clones, around 91% of them singletons. Sequenced material: PBMCs or T cells enriched from blood (not recorded which). These receptors all come from a man younger than 30 who had recovered from COVID-19. CDR3s include the opening cysteine and the closing phenylalanine or tryptophan. Each record gives: clone size, V gene, J gene, CDR3 protein. Clone size is not always given. Where it is, it says once, few, many or a class for expanded clones.

NA	TRBV2	TRBJ1-2	CASIYRTGYGYTF
NA	TRBV19	TRBJ1-1	CASSNRDRATEAFF
NA	TRBV27	TRBJ1-6	CASSLSAGGLNSPLHF
NA	TRBV6-4	TRBJ2-3	CASTPGAGGADTQYF
NA	TRBV7-9	TRBJ1-2	CASSLETGRYGYTF
once	TRBV28	TRBJ2-2	CASSVTGVTGELFF
NA	TRBV29-1	TRBJ1-1	CSVDRGNAFF
NA	TRBV6-1	TRBJ1-3	CASSEKGGFSGNTIYF
NA	TRBV19	TRBJ1-5	CASNKPGTGGQPQHF
few	TRBV6-5	TRBJ1-6	CASSSDTFYNSPLHF
NA	TRBV6-1	TRBJ1-5	CASSEAERDTYRQPQHF
NA	TRBV20-1	TRBJ2-1	CSASGLAGGGSLSYNEQFF
few	TRBV7-9	TRBJ1-2	CASSLGVYGNYGYTF
NA	TRBV19	TRBJ1-1	CASSKEGRMNTEAFF
few	TRBV7-6	TRBJ2-3	CASSLEVASGGPDTQYF
NA	TRBV10-3	TRBJ2-1	CAISYTSGRANQYNEQFF
few	TRBV28	TRBJ2-7	CASTLGTSGSKYF
NA	TRBV18	TRBJ2-7	CASSPGIDYEQYF
NA	TRBV7-9	TRBJ1-2	CASSYTGGGYTF
NA	TRBV30	TRBJ2-5	CAWSASAETQYF
NA	TRBV12-3/TRBV12-4	TRBJ2-3	CASRISTDTQYF
few	TRBV3-1/TRBV3-2	TRBJ1-1	CASSHGDFLLGNTEAFF
once	TRBV5-3	TRBJ2-2	CARSLRLLGTGGAMDTGELFF
once	TRBV7-9	TRBJ2-7	CASSKASGSGEQYF
once	TRBV18	TRBJ1-6	CASSLKDKIISPLHF
NA	TRBV5-1	TRBJ2-5	CASRNTPHGGETQYF
NA	TRBV6-2/TRBV6-3	TRBJ2-1	CASSYTTPLTYNEQFF
NA	TRBV9	TRBJ2-2	CASSVSPKSTGELFF
NA	TRBV19	TRBJ2-1	CASSTNLAGVLNEQFF
NA	TRBV2	TRBJ1-5	CASRGQGDQPQHF
NA	TRBV6-5	TRBJ1-3	CASSPAGTPGNTIYF
NA	TRBV7-2	TRBJ2-3	CASSLVLAGGSDTQYF
NA	TRBV28	TRBJ1-1	CASSSSYRENTEAFF
NA	TRBV19	TRBJ1-1	CASSRDSLLNTEAFF
NA	TRBV5-1	TRBJ1-4	CASSLTRTGGQATNEKLFF
NA	TRBV2	TRBJ1-5	CASMEDSVNQPQHF
NA	TRBV27	TRBJ1-1	CASSYGLNTEAFF
NA	TRBV11-3	TRBJ2-5	CASSLGGDRRETQYF
NA	TRBV13	TRBJ2-7	CASSLGGGIYEQYF
few	TRBV7-9	TRBJ2-3	CASSSGTRDTQYF
NA	TRBV4-1	TRBJ1-3	CASSQDLLGNTIYF
NA	TRBV15	TRBJ2-1	CATSLPRQGTSNEQFF
NA	TRBV25-1	TRBJ2-3	CASSVPGGASTDTQYF
few	TRBV9	TRBJ2-1	CASGLGQGSYNEQFF
few	TRBV13	TRBJ1-5	CASSLRGVLDQPQHF
NA	TRBV15	TRBJ1-1	CATSSDRGWGTEAFF
NA	TRBV21-1	TRBJ2-7	CASSKRDSSYEQYF
NA	TRBV30	TRBJ1-1	CAWSTGGNTEAFF
NA	TRBV7-2	TRBJ1-2	CASSLRDRPVYGYTF
once	TRBV28	TRBJ1-2	CASLGQGEGYTF
NA	TRBV27	TRBJ2-2	CASLSLRNGVNTGELFF
NA	TRBV7-9	TRBJ2-3	CASSFGETSGSSDTQYF